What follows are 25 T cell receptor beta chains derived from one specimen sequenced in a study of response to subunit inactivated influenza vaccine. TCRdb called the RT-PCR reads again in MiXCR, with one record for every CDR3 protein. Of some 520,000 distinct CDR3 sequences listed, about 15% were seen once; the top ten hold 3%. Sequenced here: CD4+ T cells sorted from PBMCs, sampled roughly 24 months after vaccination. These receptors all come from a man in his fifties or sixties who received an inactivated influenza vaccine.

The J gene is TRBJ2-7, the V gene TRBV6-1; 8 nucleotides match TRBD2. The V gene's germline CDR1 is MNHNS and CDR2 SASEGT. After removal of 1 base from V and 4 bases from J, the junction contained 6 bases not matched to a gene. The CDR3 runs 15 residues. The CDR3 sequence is CASSEGSGGLYEQYF. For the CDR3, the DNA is TGTGCCAGCAGTGAAGGCAGCGGGGGTCTATACGAGCAGTACTTC.

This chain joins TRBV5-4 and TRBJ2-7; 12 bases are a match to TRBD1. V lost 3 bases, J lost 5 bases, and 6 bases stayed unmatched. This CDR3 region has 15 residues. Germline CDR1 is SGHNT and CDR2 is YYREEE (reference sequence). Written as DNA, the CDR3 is TGTGCCAGCAGCTGGGGACAGGGGGCGCTGAACGAGCAGTACTTC. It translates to CASSWGQGALNEQYF. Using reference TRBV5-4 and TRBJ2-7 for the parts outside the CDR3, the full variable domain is ETGVTQSPTHLIKTRGQQVTLRCSSQSGHNTVSWYQQALGQGPQFIFQYYREEENGRGNFPPRFSGLQFPNYSSELNVNALELDDSALYLCASSWGQGALNEQYFGPGTRLTVT.

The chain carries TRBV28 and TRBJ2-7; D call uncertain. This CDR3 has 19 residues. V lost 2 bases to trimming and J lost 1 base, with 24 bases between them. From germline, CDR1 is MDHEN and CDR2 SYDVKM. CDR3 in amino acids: CASSLVLVVGSGRSYEQYF. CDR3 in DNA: TGTGCCAGCAGTTTAGTCCTTGTGGTCGGTTCGGGTCGATCCTACGAGCAGTACTTC.

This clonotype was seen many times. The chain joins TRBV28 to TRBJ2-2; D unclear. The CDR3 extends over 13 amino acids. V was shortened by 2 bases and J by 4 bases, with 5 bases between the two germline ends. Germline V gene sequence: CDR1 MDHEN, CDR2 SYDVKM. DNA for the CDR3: TGTGCCAGCAGTTTAATTTCCACCGGGGAGCTGTTTTTT. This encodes CASSLISTGELFF.

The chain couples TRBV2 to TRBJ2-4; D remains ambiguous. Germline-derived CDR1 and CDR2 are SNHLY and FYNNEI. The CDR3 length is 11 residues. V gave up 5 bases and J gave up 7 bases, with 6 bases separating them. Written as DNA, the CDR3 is TGTGCCAGCAGTCAGTCCAACATTCAGTACTTC. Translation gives CASSQSNIQYF.

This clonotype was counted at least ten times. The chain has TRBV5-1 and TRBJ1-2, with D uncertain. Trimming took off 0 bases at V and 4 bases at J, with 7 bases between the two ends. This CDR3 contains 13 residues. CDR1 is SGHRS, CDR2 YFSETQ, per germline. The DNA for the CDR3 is TGCGCCAGCAGCTTGGGTTCGGGCTATGGCTACACCTTC. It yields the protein CASSLGSGYGYTF.

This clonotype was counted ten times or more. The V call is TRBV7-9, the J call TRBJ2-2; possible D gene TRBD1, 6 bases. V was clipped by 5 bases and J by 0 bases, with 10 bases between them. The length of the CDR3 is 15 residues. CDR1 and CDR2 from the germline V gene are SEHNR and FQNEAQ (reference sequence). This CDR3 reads CASSTPGANTGELFF. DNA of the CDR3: TGTGCCAGCAGCACCCCAGGGGCGAACACCGGGGAGCTGTTTTTT.

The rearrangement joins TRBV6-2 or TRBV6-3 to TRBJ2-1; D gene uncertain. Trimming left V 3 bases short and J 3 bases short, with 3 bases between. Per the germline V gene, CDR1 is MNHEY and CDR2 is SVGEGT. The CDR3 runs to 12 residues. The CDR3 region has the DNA TGTGCCAGCAGTTATCGCTACAATGAGCAGTTCTTC. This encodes CASSYRYNEQFF.

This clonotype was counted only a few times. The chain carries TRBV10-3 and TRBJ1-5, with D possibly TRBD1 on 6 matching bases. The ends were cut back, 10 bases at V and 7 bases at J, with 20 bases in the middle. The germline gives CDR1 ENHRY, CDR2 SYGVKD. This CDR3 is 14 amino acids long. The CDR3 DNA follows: TGTGCCACCAGCGGGTCGGGGGCGGTACAGCCCCAGCATTTT. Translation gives CATSGSGAVQPQHF.

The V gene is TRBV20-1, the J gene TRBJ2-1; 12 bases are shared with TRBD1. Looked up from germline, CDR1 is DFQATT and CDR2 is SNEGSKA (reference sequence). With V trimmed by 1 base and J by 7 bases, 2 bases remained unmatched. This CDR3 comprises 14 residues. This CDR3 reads CSARGDRGRNEQFF. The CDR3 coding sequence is TGCAGTGCTAGAGGGGACAGGGGGCGTAATGAGCAGTTCTTC.

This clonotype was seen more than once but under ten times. The CDR3 here is CSAGIGNEKLFF. The CDR3 DNA follows: TGCAGTGCAGGGATTGGGAATGAAAAACTGTTTTTT. V gene TRBV20-1 combines with J gene TRBJ1-4; D uncertain. The CDR3 is 12 amino acids. V was shortened by 6 bases and J by 5 bases, with 10 bases between the two germline ends. Per germline, CDR1 DFQATT and CDR2 SNEGSKA (reference sequence).

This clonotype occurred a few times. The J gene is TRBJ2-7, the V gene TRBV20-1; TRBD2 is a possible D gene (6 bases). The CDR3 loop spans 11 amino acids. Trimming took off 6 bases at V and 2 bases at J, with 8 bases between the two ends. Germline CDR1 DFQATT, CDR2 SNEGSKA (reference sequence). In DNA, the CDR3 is TGCAGTGCCAGGACTACCTACGAGCAGTACTTC. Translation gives CSARTTYEQYF.

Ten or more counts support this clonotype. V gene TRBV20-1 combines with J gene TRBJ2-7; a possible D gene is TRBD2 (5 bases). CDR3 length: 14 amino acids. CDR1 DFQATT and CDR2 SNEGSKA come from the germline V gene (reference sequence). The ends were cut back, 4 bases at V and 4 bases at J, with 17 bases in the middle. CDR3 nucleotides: TGCAGTGCTACAGCGGTTCGATGGGCGTACGAGCAGTACTTC. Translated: CSATAVRWAYEQYF.

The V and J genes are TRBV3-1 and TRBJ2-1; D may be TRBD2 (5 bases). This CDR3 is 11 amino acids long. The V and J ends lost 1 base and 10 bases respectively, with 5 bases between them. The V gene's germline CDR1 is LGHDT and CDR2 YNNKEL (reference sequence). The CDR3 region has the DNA TGTGCCAGCAGCCAAGGACTAGAGCAGTTCTTC. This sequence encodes CASSQGLEQFF.

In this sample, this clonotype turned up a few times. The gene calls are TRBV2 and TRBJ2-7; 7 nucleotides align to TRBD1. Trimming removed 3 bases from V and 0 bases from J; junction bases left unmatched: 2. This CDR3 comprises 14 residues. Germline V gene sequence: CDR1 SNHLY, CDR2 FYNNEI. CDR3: CASSDGTVSYEQYF. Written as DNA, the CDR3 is TGTGCCAGCAGTGACGGGACAGTCTCCTACGAGCAGTACTTC.

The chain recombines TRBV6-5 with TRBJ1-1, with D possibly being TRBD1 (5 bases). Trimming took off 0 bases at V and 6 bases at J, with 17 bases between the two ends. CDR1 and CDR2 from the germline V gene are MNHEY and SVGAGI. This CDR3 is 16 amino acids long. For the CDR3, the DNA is TGTGCCAGCAGTTACTCGCGAGGGGAGAATTGGGCTGAAGCTTTCTTT. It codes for CASSYSRGENWAEAFF.

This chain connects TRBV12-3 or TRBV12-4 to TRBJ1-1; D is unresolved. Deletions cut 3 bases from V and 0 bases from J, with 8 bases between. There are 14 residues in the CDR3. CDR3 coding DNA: TGTGCCAGCAGTTTTCAGCGCCTGAACACTGAAGCTTTCTTT. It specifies CASSFQRLNTEAFF.

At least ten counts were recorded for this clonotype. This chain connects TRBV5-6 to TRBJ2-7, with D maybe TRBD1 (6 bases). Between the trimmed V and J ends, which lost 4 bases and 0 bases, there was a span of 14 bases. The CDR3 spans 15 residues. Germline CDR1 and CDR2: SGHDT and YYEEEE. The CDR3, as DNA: TGTGCCAGCAGCCCAGTCGGACAGAGCTCCTACGAGCAGTACTTC. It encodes CASSPVGQSSYEQYF.

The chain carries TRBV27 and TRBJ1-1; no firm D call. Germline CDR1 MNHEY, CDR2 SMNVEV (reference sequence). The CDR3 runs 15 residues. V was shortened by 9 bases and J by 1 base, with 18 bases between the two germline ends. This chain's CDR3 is CASTSSVLGNTEAFF. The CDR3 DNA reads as TGTGCCAGTACCTCCTCGGTGTTGGGGAACACTGAAGCTTTCTTT.

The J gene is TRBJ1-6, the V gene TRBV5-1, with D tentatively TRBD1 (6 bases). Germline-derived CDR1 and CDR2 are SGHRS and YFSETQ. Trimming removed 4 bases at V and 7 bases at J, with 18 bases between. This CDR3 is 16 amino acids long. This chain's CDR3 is CASSPGQPLSNSPLHF. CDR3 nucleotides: TGCGCCAGCAGCCCCGGACAGCCCCTATCGAATTCACCCCTCCACTTT.

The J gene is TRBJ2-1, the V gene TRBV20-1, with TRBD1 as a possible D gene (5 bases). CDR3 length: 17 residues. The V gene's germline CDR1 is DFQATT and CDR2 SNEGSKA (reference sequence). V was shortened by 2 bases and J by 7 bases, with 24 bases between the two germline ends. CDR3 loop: CSARSYAGRVMANEQFF. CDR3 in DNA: TGCAGTGCTAGAAGCTACGCAGGCAGGGTAATGGCGAATGAGCAGTTCTTC.

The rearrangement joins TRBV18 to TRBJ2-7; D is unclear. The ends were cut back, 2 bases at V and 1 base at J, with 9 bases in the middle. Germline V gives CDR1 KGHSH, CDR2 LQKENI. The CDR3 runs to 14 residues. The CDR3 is CASSPFSDSYEQYF. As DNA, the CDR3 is TGTGCCAGCTCACCATTCTCAGATTCCTACGAGCAGTACTTC.

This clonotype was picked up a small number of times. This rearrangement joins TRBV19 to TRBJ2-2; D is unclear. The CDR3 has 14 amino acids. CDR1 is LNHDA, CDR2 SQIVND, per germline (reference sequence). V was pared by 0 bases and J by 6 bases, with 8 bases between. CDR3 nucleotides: TGTGCCAGTAGTATAGAAGGCTTTTCCGGGGAGCTGTTTTTT. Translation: CASSIEGFSGELFF.

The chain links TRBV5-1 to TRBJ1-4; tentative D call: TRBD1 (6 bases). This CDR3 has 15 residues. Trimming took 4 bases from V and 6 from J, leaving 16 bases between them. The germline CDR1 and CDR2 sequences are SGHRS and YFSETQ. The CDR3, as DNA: TGCGCCAGCAGCGCGGATGGGACACCCGATGAAAAACTGTTTTTT. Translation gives CASSADGTPDEKLFF.

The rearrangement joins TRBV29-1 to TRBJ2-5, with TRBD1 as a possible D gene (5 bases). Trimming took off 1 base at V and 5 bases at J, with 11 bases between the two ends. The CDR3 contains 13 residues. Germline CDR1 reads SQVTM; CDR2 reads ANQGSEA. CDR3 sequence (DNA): TGCAGCGTTGAAGCCCGCCAGGGTGAGACCCAGTACTTC. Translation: CSVEARQGETQYF.